This T cell receptor (beta chain) emerged from a study of shared clonotypes between healthy human individuals. The table came from immunoSEQ multiplex PCR; TCRdb's copy has only in-frame clones and leaves some out. Found here are under 1,100,000 clones, around three quarters of them singletons; the top ten hold 0.5% to 0.65%. The CDR3 has 12 amino acids. The V end was cut by 3 bases, the J end by 12 bases, with 15 bases between. Specimen: memory CD4+ T cells from PBMCs. The sample's subset: CD45RA-negative fraction. The rearrangement links TRBV23-1 to TRBJ2-7; weak D call: TRBD1 (5 bases). TRBV23-1 is an open reading frame whose function is uncertain. The TCR was taken from a man in his late teens or twenties in good health. Some clones in this sample may be carry-over from other donors' samples. The CDR3 nucleotides read TGCGCCAGCAGTCACTCGACAGCTGAGGTGTACTTC. Translated, it gives CASSHSTAEVYF.